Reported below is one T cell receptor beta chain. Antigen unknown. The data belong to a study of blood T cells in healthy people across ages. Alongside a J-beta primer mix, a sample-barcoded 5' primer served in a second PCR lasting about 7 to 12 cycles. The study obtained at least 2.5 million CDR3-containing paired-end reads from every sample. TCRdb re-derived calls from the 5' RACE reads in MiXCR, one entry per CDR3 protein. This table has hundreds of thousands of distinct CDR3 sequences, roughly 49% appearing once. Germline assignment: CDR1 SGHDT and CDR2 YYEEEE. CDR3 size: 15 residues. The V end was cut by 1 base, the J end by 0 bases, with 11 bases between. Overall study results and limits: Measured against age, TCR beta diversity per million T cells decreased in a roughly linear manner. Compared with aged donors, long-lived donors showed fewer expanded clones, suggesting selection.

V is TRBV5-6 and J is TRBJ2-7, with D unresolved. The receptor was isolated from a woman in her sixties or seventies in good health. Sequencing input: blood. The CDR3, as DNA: TGTGCCAGCAGCTTGTCAGGAAGCCTCTCCTACGAGCAGTACTTC. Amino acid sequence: CASSLSGSLSYEQYF.